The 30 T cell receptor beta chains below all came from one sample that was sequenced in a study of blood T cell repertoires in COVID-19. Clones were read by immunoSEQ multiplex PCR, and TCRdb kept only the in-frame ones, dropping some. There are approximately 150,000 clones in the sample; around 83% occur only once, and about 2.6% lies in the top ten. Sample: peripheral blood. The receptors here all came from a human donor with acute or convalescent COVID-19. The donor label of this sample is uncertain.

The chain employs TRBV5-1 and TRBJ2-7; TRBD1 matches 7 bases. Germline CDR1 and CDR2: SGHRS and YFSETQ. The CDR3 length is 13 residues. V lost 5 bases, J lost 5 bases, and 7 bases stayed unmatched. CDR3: CASSTGTADEQYV. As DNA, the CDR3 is TGCGCCAGCAGTACCGGGACAGCCGACGAGCAGTACGTC.

CDR3 sequence (DNA): TGTGCCAGCAGTTTCGACAGGGGTAGCAATCAGCCCCAGCATTTT. Its translation: CASSFDRGSNQPQHF. The chain joins TRBV7-2 to TRBJ1-5; 8 bases line up with TRBD1. The CDR3 runs to 15 residues. Germline lookup yields CDR1 SGHTA and CDR2 FQGNSA. J lost 0 bases, V lost 6 bases, and 4 bases had no gene match.

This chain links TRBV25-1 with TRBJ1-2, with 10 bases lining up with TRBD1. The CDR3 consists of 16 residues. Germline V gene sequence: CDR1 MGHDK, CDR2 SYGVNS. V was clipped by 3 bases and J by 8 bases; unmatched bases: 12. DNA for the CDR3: TGTGCCAGCAGTGATAAACCCGCCGGGACAGGGGACGGCTACACCTTC. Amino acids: CASSDKPAGTGDGYTF.

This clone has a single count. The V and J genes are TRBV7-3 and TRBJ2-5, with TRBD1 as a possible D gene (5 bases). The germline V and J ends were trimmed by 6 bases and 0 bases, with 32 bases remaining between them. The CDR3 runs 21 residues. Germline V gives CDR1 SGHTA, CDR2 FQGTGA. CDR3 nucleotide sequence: TGTGCCAGCAGTTCCAAATCGTCCAGGGTCACCCCGTCTTGGTACCAAGAGACCCAGTACTTC. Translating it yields CASSSKSSRVTPSWYQETQYF.

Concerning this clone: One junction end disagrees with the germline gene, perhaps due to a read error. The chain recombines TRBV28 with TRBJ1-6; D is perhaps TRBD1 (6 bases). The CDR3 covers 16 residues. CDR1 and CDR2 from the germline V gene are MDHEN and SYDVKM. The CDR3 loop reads CAGRVGGGALISPLHF. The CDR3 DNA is TGTGCCGGCAGAGTTGGTGGGGGCGCCTTGATTTCACCCCTCCACTTT. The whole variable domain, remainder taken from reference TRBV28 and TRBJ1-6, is DVKVTQSSRYLVKRTGEKVFLECVQDMDHENMFWYRQDPGLGLRLIYFSYDVKMKEKGDIPEGYSVSREKKERFSLILESASTNQTSMYLCAGRVGGGALISPLHFGNGTRLTVT.

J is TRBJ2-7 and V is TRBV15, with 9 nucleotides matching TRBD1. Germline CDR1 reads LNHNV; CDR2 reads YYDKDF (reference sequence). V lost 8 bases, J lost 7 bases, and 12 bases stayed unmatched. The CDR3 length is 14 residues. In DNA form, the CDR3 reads TGTGCCACCTGTTCCGGGACAGGGATATGTGAGCAGTACTTC. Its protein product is CATCSGTGICEQYF.

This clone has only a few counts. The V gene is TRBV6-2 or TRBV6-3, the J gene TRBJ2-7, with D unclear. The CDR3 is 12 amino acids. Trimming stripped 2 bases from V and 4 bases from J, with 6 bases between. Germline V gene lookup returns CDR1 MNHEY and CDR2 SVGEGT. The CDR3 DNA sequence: TGTGCCAGCAGTTACGGGCTGTACGAGCAGTACGTC. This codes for CASSYGLYEQYV.

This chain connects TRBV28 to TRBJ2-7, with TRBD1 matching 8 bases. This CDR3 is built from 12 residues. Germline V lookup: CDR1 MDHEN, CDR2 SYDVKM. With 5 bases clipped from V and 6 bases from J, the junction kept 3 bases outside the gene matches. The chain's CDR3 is CASSTGQGEQYV. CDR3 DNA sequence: TGTGCCAGCAGTACCGGACAGGGCGAGCAGTACGTC.

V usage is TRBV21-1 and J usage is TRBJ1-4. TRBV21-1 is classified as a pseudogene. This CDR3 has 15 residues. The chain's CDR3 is CASSKVGGFYEKLFF. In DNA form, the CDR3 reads TGTGCCAGCAGCAAAGTCGGGGGATTTTACGAAAAACTGTTTTTT.

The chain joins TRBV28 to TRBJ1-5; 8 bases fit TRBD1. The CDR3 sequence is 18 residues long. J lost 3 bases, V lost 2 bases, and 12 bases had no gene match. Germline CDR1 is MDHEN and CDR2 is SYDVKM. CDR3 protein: CASSLLATGTGVNQPQHF. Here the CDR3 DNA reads TGTGCCAGCAGTTTACTGGCTACCGGGACAGGAGTCAATCAGCCCCAGCATTTT.

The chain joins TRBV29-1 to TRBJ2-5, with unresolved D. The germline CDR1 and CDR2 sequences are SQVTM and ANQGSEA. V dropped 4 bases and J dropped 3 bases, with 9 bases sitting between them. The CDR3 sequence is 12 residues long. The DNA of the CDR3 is TGCAGCGTTGGCGTTTCCGAAGAGACCCAGTACTTC. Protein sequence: CSVGVSEETQYF.

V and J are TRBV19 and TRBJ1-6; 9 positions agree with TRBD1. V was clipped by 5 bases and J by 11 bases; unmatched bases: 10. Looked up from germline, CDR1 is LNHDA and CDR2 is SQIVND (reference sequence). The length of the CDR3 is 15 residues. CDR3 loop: CASSERTGAAPPLHF. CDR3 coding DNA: TGTGCCAGTAGTGAGAGGACAGGGGCAGCGCCACCCCTCCACTTT.

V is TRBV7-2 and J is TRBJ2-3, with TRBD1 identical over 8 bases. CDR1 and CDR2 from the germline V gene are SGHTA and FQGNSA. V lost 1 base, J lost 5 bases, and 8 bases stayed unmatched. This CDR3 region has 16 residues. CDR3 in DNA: TGTGCCAGCAGCTTAGGGTTTCAGGGGGCGCAAGATACGCAGTATTTT. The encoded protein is CASSLGFQGAQDTQYF.

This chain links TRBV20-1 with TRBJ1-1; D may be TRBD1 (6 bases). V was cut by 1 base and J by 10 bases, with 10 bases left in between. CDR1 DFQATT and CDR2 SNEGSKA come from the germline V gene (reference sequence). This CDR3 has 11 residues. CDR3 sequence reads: CSARVGGGAFF. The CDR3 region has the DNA TGCAGTGCTAGAGTGGGAGGGGGAGCTTTCTTT.

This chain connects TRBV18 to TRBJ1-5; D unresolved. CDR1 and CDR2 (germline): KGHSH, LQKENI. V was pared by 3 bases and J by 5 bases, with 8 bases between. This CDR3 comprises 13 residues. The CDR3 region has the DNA TGTGCCAGCTCACCGGGCAGTGATCAGCCCCAGCATTTT. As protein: CASSPGSDQPQHF.

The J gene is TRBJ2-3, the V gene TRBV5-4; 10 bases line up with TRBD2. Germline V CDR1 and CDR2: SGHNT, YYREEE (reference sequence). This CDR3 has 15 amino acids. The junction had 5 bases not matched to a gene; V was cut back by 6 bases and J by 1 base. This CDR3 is CASTPGTSGTDTQYF. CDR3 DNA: TGTGCCAGCACCCCCGGGACTAGCGGCACAGATACGCAGTATTTT.

The CDR3 region is CAWRGELSPLHF. The CDR3 bases are TGTGCCTGGAGAGGGGAATTATCACCCCTCCACTTT. The rearrangement joins TRBV30 to TRBJ1-6, with a possible D match to TRBD1 (5 bases). Germline CDR1 GTSNPN, CDR2 SVGIG (reference sequence). V was shortened by 3 bases and J by 10 bases, with 10 bases between the two germline ends. The CDR3 length is 12 residues.

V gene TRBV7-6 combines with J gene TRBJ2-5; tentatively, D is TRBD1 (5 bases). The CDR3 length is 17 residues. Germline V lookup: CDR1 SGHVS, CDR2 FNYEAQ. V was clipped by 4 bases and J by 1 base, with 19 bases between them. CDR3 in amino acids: CASSWNPDSRTQETQYF. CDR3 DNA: TGTGCCAGCAGCTGGAACCCTGACAGCCGGACCCAAGAGACCCAGTACTTC.

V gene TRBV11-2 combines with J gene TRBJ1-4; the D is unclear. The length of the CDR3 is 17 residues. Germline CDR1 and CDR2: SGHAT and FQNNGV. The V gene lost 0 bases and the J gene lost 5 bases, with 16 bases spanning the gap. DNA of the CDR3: TGTGCCAGCAGCTTAGATCTGGAGAAGGGCGGGAATGAAAAACTGTTTTTT. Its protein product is CASSLDLEKGGNEKLFF.

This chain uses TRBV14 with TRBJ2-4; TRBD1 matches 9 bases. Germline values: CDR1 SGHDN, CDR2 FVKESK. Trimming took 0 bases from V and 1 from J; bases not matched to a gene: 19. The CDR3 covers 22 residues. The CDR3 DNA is TGTGCCAGCAGCCAAGATCGGTGGTCGGGGACAGGGCCCTCGGGGGCCAAAAACATTCAGTACTTC. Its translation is CASSQDRWSGTGPSGAKNIQYF. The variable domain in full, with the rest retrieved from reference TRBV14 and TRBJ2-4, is EAGVTQFPSHSVIEKGQTVTLRCDPISGHDNLYWYRRVMGKEIKFLLHFVKESKQDESGMPNNRFLAERTGGTYSTLKVQPAELEDSGVYFCASSQDRWSGTGPSGAKNIQYFGAGTRLSVL.

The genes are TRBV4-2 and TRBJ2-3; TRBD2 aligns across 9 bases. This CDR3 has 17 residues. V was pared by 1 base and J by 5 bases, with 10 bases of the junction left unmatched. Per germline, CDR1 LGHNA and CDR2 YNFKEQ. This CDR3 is CASSQAWGGRAGDTQYF. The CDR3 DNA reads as TGTGCCAGCAGCCAAGCGTGGGGCGGGAGGGCCGGAGATACGCAGTATTTT.

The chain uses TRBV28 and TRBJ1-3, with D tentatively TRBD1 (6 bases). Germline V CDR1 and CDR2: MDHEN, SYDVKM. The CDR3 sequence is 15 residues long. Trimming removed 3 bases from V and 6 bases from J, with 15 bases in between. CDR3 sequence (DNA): TGTGCCAGCAGTTTTAGAGACAGGAGGCCAAACACCATATATTTT. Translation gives CASSFRDRRPNTIYF.

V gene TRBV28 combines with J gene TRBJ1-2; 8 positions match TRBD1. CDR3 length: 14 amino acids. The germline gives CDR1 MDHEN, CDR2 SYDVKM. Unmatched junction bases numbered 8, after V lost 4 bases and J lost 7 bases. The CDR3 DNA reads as TGTGCCAGCAGTTCGGGACAGGTTTCTCGTGGCTACACCTTC. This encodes CASSSGQVSRGYTF.

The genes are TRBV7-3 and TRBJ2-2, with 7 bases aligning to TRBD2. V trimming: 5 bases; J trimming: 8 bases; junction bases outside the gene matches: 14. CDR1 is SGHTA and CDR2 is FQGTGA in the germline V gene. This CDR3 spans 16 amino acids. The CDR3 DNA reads TGTGCCAGCAGCCCCCTCCAGCGGGGCCTGGAAGGGGAGCTGTTTTTT. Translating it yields CASSPLQRGLEGELFF.

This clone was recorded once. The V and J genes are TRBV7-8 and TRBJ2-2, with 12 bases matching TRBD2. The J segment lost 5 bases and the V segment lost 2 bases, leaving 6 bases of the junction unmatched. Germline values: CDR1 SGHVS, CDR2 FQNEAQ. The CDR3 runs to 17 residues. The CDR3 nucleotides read TGTGCCAGCAGCTTACTAGCGGGAGGGCCTCGGACCGGGGAGCTGTTTTTT. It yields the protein CASSLLAGGPRTGELFF. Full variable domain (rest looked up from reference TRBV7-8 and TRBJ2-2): GAGVSQSPRYKVAKRGQDVALRCDPISGHVSLFWYQQALGQGPEFLTYFQNEAQLDKSGLPSDRFFAERPEGSVSTLKIQRTQQEDSAVYLCASSLLAGGPRTGELFFGEGSRLTVL.

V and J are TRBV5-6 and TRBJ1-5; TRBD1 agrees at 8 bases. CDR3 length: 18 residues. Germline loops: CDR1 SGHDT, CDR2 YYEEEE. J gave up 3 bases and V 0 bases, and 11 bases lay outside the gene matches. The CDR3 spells CASSLGGPGQGYNQPQHF. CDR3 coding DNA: TGTGCCAGCAGCTTGGGTGGACCCGGACAGGGTTACAATCAGCCCCAGCATTTT.

This CDR3 reads CASSTAGSFNTEAFF. The DNA of the CDR3 is TGTGCCAGCAGCACAGCGGGGTCATTCAACACTGAAGCTTTCTTT. The chain links TRBV9 to TRBJ1-1, with no clear D. The CDR3 has 15 amino acids. V gave up 4 bases and J gave up 2 bases, with 15 bases separating them. Germline CDR1 reads SGDLS; CDR2 reads YYNGEE.

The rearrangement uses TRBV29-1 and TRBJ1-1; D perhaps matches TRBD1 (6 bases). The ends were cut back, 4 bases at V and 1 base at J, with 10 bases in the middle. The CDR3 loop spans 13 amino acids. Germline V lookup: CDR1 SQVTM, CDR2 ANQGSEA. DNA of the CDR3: TGCAGCGTTGGGGGGACATCGAACACTGAAGCTTTCTTT. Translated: CSVGGTSNTEAFF.

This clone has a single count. CDR3 residues: CSVHSGGLETQYF. CDR3 sequence (DNA): TGCAGCGTCCACTCGGGGGGCCTGGAGACCCAGTACTTC. The V gene is TRBV29-1, the J gene TRBJ2-5, with a tentative D call TRBD2 (7 bases). This CDR3 is built from 13 residues. CDR1 and CDR2 from the germline V gene are SQVTM and ANQGSEA. With 6 bases removed from V and 5 bases from J, the gap between germline ends came to 16 bases.

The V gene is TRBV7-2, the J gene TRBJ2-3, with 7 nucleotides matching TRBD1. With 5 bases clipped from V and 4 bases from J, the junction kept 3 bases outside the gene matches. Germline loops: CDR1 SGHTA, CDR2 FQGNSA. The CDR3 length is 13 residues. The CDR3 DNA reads TGTGCCAGCAGCGAACAGGGGCCAGATACGCAGTATTTT. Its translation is CASSEQGPDTQYF.